This is a list of T cell receptor beta chains from one sample in a study of blood T cells in healthy people across ages. One entry per CDR3 protein results from TCRdb running MiXCR on the 5' RACE reads. The data show hundreds of thousands of distinct CDR3 sequences, with more than 55% seen just once and 25% to 30% held by the top ten. The sample comprised blood. The receptor source for this set is a man in his forties or fifties in good health. The CDR3 runs from the conserved cysteine through the conserved F or W. The D gene is left open where the match is weak. Only part of the rows carry a size: once, few, many, or a class if the clone is expanded.

j_gene	v_gene	abundance	d_gene	len	CDR3aa	CDR3nt
TRBJ2-7	TRBV4-2	.	TRBD2	14	CASSQGQTSDEQYF	TGTGCCAGCAGCCAAGGTCAGACTAGCGACGAGCAGTACTTC
TRBJ2-3	TRBV15	.	.	14	CATSGRRGLDTQYF	TGTGCCACCAGCGGCAGGAGGGGGCTAGATACGCAGTATTTT
TRBJ1-1	TRBV20-1	.	TRBD1	14	CSATWTGLNTEAFF	TGCAGTGCTACCTGGACAGGTTTAAACACTGAAGCTTTCTTT
TRBJ2-5	TRBV20-1	.	.	13	CSARDWKQETQYF	TGCAGTGCTAGAGATTGGAAGCAAGAGACCCAGTACTTC
TRBJ1-2	TRBV9	few	.	14	CASNPGVVYYGYTF	TGTGCCAGCAACCCAGGCGTCGTCTATTATGGCTACACCTTC
TRBJ2-1	TRBV14	few	.	14	CASSPSVLFVKQFF	TGTGCCAGCAGCCCGAGCGTCCTTTTCGTAAAGCAGTTCTTC
TRBJ2-1	TRBV12-3/TRBV12-4	.	TRBD1	14	CASRSTGRYNEQFF	TGTGCCAGCAGATCGACAGGGAGATACAATGAGCAGTTCTTC
TRBJ1-2	TRBV6-2/TRBV6-3	.	.	14	CASIGGSSNYGYTF	TGTGCCAGCATCGGGGGGTCCTCTAACTATGGCTACACCTTC
TRBJ1-2	TRBV6-1	.	TRBD1	14	CASTTDRGTYGYTF	TGTGCCAGCACTACGGACAGGGGGACCTATGGCTACACCTTC
TRBJ2-1	TRBV5-1	.	TRBD1	16	CASSFRLTQGVNEQFF	TGCGCCAGCAGCTTTCGCCTAACCCAGGGGGTCAATGAGCAGTTCTTC
TRBJ2-7	TRBV5-1	.	.	16	CASRSGSGFGGHEQYF	TGCGCCAGCAGGTCCGGCTCGGGGTTCGGGGGGCATGAGCAGTACTTC
TRBJ2-1	TRBV3-1	.	.	16	CASSQGAEFSYNEQFF	TGTGCCAGCAGCCAAGGGGCGGAGTTCTCCTACAATGAGCAGTTCTTC
TRBJ2-1	TRBV25-1	.	TRBD2	17	CASSETSGTLSYNEQFF	TGTGCCAGCAGTGAGACTAGCGGGACACTCTCCTACAATGAGCAGTTCTTC
TRBJ1-1	TRBV12-3/TRBV12-4	.	TRBD1	14	CASSLRPGGLRAFF	TGTGCCAGCAGTTTAAGGCCAGGGGGCTTAAGAGCTTTCTTT
TRBJ2-7	TRBV20-1	few	TRBD1	18	CSASISLVATGVRYEQYF	TGCAGTGCTAGTATATCCCTTGTTGCTACAGGGGTCCGCTACGAGCAGTACTTC
TRBJ2-5	TRBV20-1	.	TRBD1	12	CSVDRGRETQYF	TGCAGTGTCGACAGGGGTCGGGAGACCCAGTACTTC
TRBJ2-3	TRBV3-1	.	.	17	CASSQDGAGWAADTQYF	TGTGCCAGCAGCCAAGATGGAGCCGGCTGGGCAGCAGATACGCAGTATTTT
TRBJ1-6	TRBV27	few	.	16	CASSLSMAGNSSPLHF	TGTGCCAGCAGTTTATCGATGGCGGGGAACAGTTCACCCCTCCACTTT
TRBJ2-5	TRBV3-1	.	TRBD2	14	CASSQGGTTETQYF	TGTGCCAGCAGCCAAGGAGGGACTACTGAGACCCAGTACTTC
TRBJ2-7	TRBV7-9	.	.	13	CASSLFGTYEQYF	TGTGCCAGCAGCTTATTCGGAACCTACGAGCAGTACTTC
TRBJ1-4	TRBV4-2	.	.	16	CASSLTTVATNEKLFF	TGTGCCAGCAGCCTAACGACAGTTGCAACTAATGAAAAACTGTTTTTT
TRBJ2-7	TRBV5-5	.	.	15	CASSGMILSSYEQYF	TGTGCCAGCAGCGGAATGATCTTAAGCTCCTACGAGCAGTACTTC
TRBJ2-3	TRBV5-1	.	TRBD1	17	CASSLGQGLGGTDTQYF	TGCGCCAGCAGCCTGGGACAGGGTCTCGGTGGCACAGATACGCAGTATTTT
TRBJ2-1	TRBV7-2	.	TRBD2	22	CASSRSRGASGSRRSSYNEQFF	TGTGCCAGCAGCCGATCGAGGGGGGCTAGCGGGAGCCGGAGGAGCTCCTACAATGAGCAGTTCTTC
TRBJ2-5	TRBV7-2	few	TRBD2	15	CASFGGSRIEETQYF	TGTGCCAGCTTCGGCGGGAGTCGGATTGAAGAGACCCAGTACTTC